This T cell receptor (beta chain) comes out of a study of early T cells in non-severe SARS-CoV-2 infection. On the study more broadly: Chains from this unsorted whole-blood bulk RNA could not be paired. Regarding the study as a whole: VDJdb matching favored anti-spike CD8 responses, missing private and CD4 specificities.

As concerns this clonotype: Antigen: not known.

The length of the CDR3 is 11 residues. Germline V gene lookup returns CDR1 SQVTM and CDR2 ANQGSEA. V lost 4 bases and J 2 bases, leaving 2 bases between the germline ends. Separate cDNA molecules each had unique molecular identifiers attached to them. TCRdb fed the 5' RACE reads into MiXCR, producing one record per CDR3 protein. The sample lists tens of thousands of distinct CDR3 sequences, around 13% occurring once. The sequencing input was whole blood. This receptor was obtained from an adult who was a healthcare worker with PCR-confirmed SARS-CoV-2 infection or an uninfected control (not recorded which). The rearrangement joins TRBV29-1 to TRBJ1-4; D is ambiguous. The CDR3 sequence is CSVATNEKLFF. The CDR3 DNA sequence: TGCAGCGTTGCCACTAATGAAAAACTGTTTTTT.